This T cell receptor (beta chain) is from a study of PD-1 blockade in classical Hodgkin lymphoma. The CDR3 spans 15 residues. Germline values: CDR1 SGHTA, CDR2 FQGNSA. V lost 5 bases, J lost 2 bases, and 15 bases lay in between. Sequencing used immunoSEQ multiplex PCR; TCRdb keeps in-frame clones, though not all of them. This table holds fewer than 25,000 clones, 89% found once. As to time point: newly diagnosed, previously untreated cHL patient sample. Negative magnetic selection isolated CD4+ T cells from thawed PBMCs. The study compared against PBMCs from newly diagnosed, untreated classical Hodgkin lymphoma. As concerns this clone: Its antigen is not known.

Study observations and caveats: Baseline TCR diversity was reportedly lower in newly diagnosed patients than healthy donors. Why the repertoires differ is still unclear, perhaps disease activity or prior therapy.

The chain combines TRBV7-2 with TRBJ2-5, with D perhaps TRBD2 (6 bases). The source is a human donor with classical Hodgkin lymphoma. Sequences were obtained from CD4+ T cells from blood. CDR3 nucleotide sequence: TGTGCCAGCAGCCCGGGGGACGTTCGTCAAGAGACCCAGTACTTC. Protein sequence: CASSPGDVRQETQYF.